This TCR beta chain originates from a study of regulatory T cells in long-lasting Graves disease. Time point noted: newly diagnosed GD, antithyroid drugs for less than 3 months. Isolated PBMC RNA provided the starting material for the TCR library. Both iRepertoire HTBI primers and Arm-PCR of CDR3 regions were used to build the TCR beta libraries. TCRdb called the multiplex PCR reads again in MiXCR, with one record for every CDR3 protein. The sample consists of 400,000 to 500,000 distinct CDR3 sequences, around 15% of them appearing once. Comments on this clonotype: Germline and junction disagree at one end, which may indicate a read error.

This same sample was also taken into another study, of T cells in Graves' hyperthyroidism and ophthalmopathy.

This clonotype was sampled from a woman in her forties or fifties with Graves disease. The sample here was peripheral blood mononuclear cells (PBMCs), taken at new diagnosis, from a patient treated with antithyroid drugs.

The CDR3 loop reads CSARDPARGGTETQYF. The CDR3 DNA sequence: TGCAGTGCTAGAGATCCCGCCCGCGGCGGCACAGAGACGCAGTATTTT. The chain links TRBV20-1 to TRBJ2-3; no firm D call. Germline loops: CDR1 DFQATT, CDR2 SNEGSKA (reference sequence). This CDR3 region has 16 residues.